This T cell receptor beta chain was retrieved from a study of T-cell reconstitution after alpha-beta-depleted transplantation in children. Study-wide results and caveats: When one year had passed after transplant, most T-cell counts and diversity came from newly produced T cells.

This clonotype was found many times. The antigen is unknown. CDR3 length equals 14 residues. Germline V gene lookup returns CDR1 SEHNR and CDR2 FQNEAQ (reference sequence). With V trimmed by 3 bases and J by 8 bases, 5 bases remained unmatched. Unique molecular identifiers were used to barcode this TCRbeta library. TCRdb passed the PCR reads through MiXCR, listing each CDR3 protein once. The sample consists of approximately 7,000 distinct CDR3 sequences, roughly 5.4% of them appearing once. The sequence came from a child younger than two who had a stem cell transplant for acute myeloid leukemia, so the T cells may come from the graft donor. The gene calls are TRBV7-9 and TRBJ2-1; 9 nucleotides line up with TRBD1. The source material was PBMCs, mostly from graft donor cells, sampled 180 days after TCRalphabeta/CD19-depleted stem cell transplant. The CDR3 DNA follows: TGTGCCAGCAGCTTGACAGGGGGTCTAGATGAGCAGTTCTTC. Its protein is CASSLTGGLDEQFF.